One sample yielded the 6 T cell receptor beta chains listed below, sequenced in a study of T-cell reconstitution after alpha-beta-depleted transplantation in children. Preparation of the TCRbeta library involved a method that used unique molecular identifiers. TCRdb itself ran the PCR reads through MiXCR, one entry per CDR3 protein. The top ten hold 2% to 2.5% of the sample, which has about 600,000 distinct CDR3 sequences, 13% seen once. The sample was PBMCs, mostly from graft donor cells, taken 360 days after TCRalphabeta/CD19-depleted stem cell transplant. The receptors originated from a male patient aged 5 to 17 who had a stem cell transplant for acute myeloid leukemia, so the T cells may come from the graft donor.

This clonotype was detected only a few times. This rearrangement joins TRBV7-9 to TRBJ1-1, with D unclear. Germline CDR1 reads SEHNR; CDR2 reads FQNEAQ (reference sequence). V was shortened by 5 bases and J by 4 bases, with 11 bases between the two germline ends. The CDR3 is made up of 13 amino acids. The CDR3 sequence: CASSQIRGTEAFF. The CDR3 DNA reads TGTGCCAGCAGCCAGATCCGTGGCACTGAAGCTTTCTTT.

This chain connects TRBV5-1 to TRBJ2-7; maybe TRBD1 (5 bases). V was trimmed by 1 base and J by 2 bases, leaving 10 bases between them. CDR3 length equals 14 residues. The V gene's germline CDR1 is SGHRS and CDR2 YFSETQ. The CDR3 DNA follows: TGCGCCAGCAGCTTGAGGGGCAGAACCTACGAGCAGTACTTC. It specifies CASSLRGRTYEQYF. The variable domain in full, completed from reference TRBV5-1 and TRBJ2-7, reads KAGVTQTPRYLIKTRGQQVTLSCSPISGHRSVSWYQQTPGQGLQFLFEYFSETQRNKGNFPGRFSGRQFSNSRSEMNVSTLELGDSALYLCASSLRGRTYEQYFGPGTRLTVT.

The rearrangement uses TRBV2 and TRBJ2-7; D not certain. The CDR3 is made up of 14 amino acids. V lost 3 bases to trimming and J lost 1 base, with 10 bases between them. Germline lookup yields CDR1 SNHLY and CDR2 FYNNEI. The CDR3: CASSEEPASYEQYF. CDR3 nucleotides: TGTGCCAGCAGTGAGGAACCAGCTTCCTACGAGCAGTACTTC.

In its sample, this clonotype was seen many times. DNA for the CDR3: TGCAGTGCTAGAGATCTAAGGGAGGTCCCCGGGGAGCTGTTTTTT. It encodes CSARDLREVPGELFF. V and J are TRBV20-1 and TRBJ2-2, with D maybe TRBD2 (6 bases). Germline loops: CDR1 DFQATT, CDR2 SNEGSKA (reference sequence). Trimming removed 0 bases from V and 6 bases from J, with 14 bases in between. The CDR3 runs to 15 residues.

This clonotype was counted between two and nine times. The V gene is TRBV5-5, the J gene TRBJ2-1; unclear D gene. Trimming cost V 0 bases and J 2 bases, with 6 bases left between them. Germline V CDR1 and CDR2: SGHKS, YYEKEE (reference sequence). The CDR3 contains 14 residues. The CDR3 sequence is CASSLDRPYNEQFF. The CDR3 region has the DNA TGTGCCAGCAGCTTGGATCGGCCCTACAATGAGCAGTTCTTC.

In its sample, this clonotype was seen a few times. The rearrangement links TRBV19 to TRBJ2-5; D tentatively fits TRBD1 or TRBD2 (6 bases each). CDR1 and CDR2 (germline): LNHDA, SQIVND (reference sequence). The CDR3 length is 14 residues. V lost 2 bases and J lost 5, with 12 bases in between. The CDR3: CASSILGGRETQYF. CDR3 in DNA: TGTGCCAGTAGTATATTGGGGGGCCGGGAGACCCAGTACTTC. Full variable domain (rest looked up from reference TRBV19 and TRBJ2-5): DGGITQSPKYLFRKEGQNVTLSCEQNLNHDAMYWYRQDPGQGLRLIYYSQIVNDFQKGDIAEGYSVSREKKESFPLTVTSAQKNPTAFYLCASSILGGRETQYFGPGTRLLVL.